A single sample gave rise to the 9 T cell receptor beta chains below, sequenced in a study of blood T cell repertoires in COVID-19. Measured with immunoSEQ multiplex PCR; TCRdb has only the in-frame clones, and not every one. Among a few hundred thousand clones listed, about 89% were seen once. The sample consisted of PBMCs or T cells enriched from blood (not recorded which). These receptors were obtained from a woman between 40 and 50 years old who had recovered from COVID-19.

This sequence joins TRBV11-3 and TRBJ2-3; D is ambiguous. Germline values: CDR1 SGHNT, CDR2 YENEEA. The V and J ends lost 2 bases and 1 base respectively, with 7 bases between them. The CDR3 is 14 amino acids. CDR3 loop: CASSLLTGTDTQYF. DNA for the CDR3: TGTGCCAGCAGCTTACTTACGGGCACAGATACGCAGTATTTT.

The chain links TRBV11-2 to TRBJ1-1; D is possibly TRBD1 (6 bases). The CDR3 runs 18 residues. Looked up from germline, CDR1 is SGHAT and CDR2 is FQNNGV. V was shortened by 5 bases and J by 3 bases, with 25 bases between the two germline ends. CDR3 in DNA: TGTGCCAGCAGCGAGCGTGTACAGGGTCGGATTGTGGACACTGAAGCTTTCTTT. Translation gives CASSERVQGRIVDTEAFF.

This clone was found once. The rearrangement joins TRBV2 to TRBJ2-7; 8 nucleotides agree with TRBD2. V was pared by 8 bases and J by 2 bases, with 11 bases of the junction left unmatched. Germline V gives CDR1 SNHLY, CDR2 FYNNEI. CDR3 length equals 15 residues. This CDR3 reads CASVKGGTSTYEQYF. The CDR3 DNA is TGTGCCAGCGTTAAAGGGGGGACTAGTACCTACGAGCAGTACTTC.

The chain joins TRBV29-1 to TRBJ2-1; 8 positions agree with TRBD2. Trimming cost V 6 bases and J 7 bases; bases outside gene matches: 11. The CDR3 loop spans 14 amino acids. Germline lookup yields CDR1 SQVTM and CDR2 ANQGSEA. For the CDR3, the DNA is TGCAGCGTGTCTCCCGGGGGGGCTGAAAATGAGCAGTTCTTC. Amino acid sequence: CSVSPGGAENEQFF.

V and J are TRBV12-5 and TRBJ1-2; D is possibly TRBD1 (5 bases). Per the germline V gene, CDR1 is LGHNT and CDR2 is FRNRAP. With 0 bases removed from V and 0 bases from J, the gap between germline ends came to 17 bases. There are 18 residues in the CDR3. The CDR3 sequence: CASGLVLGQTVANYGYTF. The CDR3 DNA follows: TGTGCTAGTGGTTTGGTATTGGGGCAGACAGTGGCTAACTATGGCTACACCTTC.

The chain combines TRBV28 with TRBJ1-1; D perhaps matches TRBD1 (6 bases). The length of the CDR3 is 15 residues. Germline V gene lookup returns CDR1 MDHEN and CDR2 SYDVKM. The germline V and J ends were trimmed by 6 bases and 2 bases, with 16 bases remaining between them. The CDR3 loop reads CASRPPTGVNTEAFF. In DNA form, the CDR3 reads TGTGCCAGCAGGCCCCCGACAGGTGTTAACACTGAAGCTTTCTTT.

This chain links TRBV9 with TRBJ2-7, with TRBD1 matching over 10 bases. Germline V lookup: CDR1 SGDLS, CDR2 YYNGEE. The CDR3 extends over 15 amino acids. Germline trimming cut 3 bases from V and 4 bases from J; bases unmatched to any gene: 7. CDR3 DNA: TGTGCCAGCAGCGCAAGAGTGGGACAGGGGTACGAGCAGTACTTC. This translates into CASSARVGQGYEQYF.

The table lists this clone with a few counts. The V call is TRBV15, the J call TRBJ1-5; 7 positions match TRBD1. Unmatched junction bases numbered 2, after V lost 8 bases and J lost 4 bases. Germline CDR1 is LNHNV and CDR2 is YYDKDF (reference sequence). This CDR3 is 12 amino acids long. CDR3 DNA sequence: TGTGCCACCGGACAGGAGAATCAGCCCCAGCATTTT. Translated: CATGQENQPQHF.

This chain connects TRBV7-8 to TRBJ2-7; no clear D gene. Germline assignment: CDR1 SGHVS and CDR2 FQNEAQ. There are 14 residues in the CDR3. Trimming took 1 base from V and 3 from J, leaving 10 bases between them. CDR3 DNA sequence: TGTGCCAGCAGCTTAGGTACCACTGACTACGAGCAGTACTTC. It codes for CASSLGTTDYEQYF.